This T cell receptor beta chain was documented in a study of blood T cells in healthy people across ages. Turning to the study itself: Capture via template switching afforded approximately one barcoded beta molecule per two T cells.

Study-wide results and limits: Changes in expanded clonotypes were possibly confounded, as the CMV status of donors was unknown. As age increased, TCR beta diversity per million T cells fell in a roughly linear fashion.

CDR3 length: 15 residues. Germline V gene sequence: CDR1 MGHRA, CDR2 YSYEKL. Each sample yielded at least 5 micrograms of PBMC total RNA. Points on this clonotype: What it recognizes is unknown.

Next came a second PCR, run for about 6 to 11 cycles, which used a sample-barcoded 5' primer along with a J-beta primer mix. Using its own MiXCR run on the 5' RACE reads, TCRdb lists one record per CDR3 protein. The repertoire holds about 830,000 distinct CDR3 sequences, about three fifths seen once, with about 20% in the top ten. Sequences were obtained from blood. V gene TRBV4-1 combines with J gene TRBJ2-5; D tentatively fits TRBD1 or TRBD2 (6 bases each). The J call may be faulty, since TRBJ2-7 better matches the DNA end. The clonotype comes from a man younger than 45 in good health. CDR3 sequence reads: CASSQTRDTRYEQYF. The CDR3 DNA reads as TGCGCCAGCAGCCAGACGCGGGACACGCGCTACGAGCAGTACTTC.